One and the same sample provided the 32 T cell receptor beta chains below, sequenced in a study of blood T cell repertoires in COVID-19. Repertoires were generated with immunoSEQ multiplex PCR, while TCRdb's copy carries only in-frame clones and drops some. Of roughly 130,000 clones in the sample, about 92% were seen once. Sequencing was performed on peripheral blood. These receptors were taken from a man between 60 and 75 years old with COVID-19, enrolled during active disease.

This clone occurred once. This chain uses TRBV28 with TRBJ1-5; 9 bases are shared with TRBD1. The germline gives CDR1 MDHEN, CDR2 SYDVKM. This CDR3 has 15 amino acids. V shed 4 bases, J shed 4 bases, and the junction held 5 bases outside the gene matches. The CDR3: CASSSPGTGNQPQHF. The CDR3 coding sequence is TGTGCCAGCAGTTCCCCTGGGACAGGGAATCAGCCCCAGCATTTT. Full variable domain (missing parts from reference TRBV28 and TRBJ1-5): DVKVTQSSRYLVKRTGEKVFLECVQDMDHENMFWYRQDPGLGLRLIYFSYDVKMKEKGDIPEGYSVSREKKERFSLILESASTNQTSMYLCASSSPGTGNQPQHFGDGTRLSIL.

The J gene is TRBJ1-1, the V gene TRBV2; 9 nucleotides line up with TRBD1. The J segment lost 1 base and the V segment lost 6 bases, leaving 6 bases of the junction unmatched. The length of the CDR3 is 15 residues. The germline gives CDR1 SNHLY, CDR2 FYNNEI. CDR3: CASRGDRVGNTEAFF. CDR3 DNA sequence: TGTGCCAGCAGGGGGGACAGGGTGGGGAACACTGAAGCTTTCTTT.

In DNA form, the CDR3 reads TGTGCCACCAGCAGAGATTACCGGAGCTCCTACGAGCAGTACTTC. Its protein product is CATSRDYRSSYEQYF. The gene calls are TRBV15 and TRBJ2-7; D is ambiguous. This CDR3 is built from 15 residues. Trimming left V 0 bases short and J 0 bases short, with 9 bases between. In germline, CDR1 is LNHNV, CDR2 YYDKDF (reference sequence). The variable domain in full, with the rest retrieved from reference TRBV15 and TRBJ2-7, is DAMVIQNPRYQVTQFGKPVTLSCSQTLNHNVMYWYQQKSSQAPKLLFHYYDKDFNNEADTPDNFQSRRPNTSFCFLDIRSPGLGDTAMYLCATSRDYRSSYEQYFGPGTRLTVT.

This chain joins TRBV7-9 and TRBJ2-7; D perhaps matches TRBD2 (5 bases). CDR3 length equals 14 residues. CDR1 SEHNR and CDR2 FQNEAQ come from the germline V gene (reference sequence). Trimming removed 5 bases from V and 7 bases from J, with 18 bases in between. This CDR3 reads CASSAAGSLGEQYF. CDR3 nucleotides: TGTGCCAGCAGCGCGGCGGGCAGTTTAGGGGAGCAGTACTTC.

J is TRBJ2-2 and V is TRBV14, with D unresolved. Germline loops: CDR1 SGHDN, CDR2 FVKESK. The CDR3 has 13 amino acids. V lost 1 base, J lost 6 bases, and 6 bases lay in between. For the CDR3, the DNA is TGTGCCAGCAGCCAAGTACGGGCCGGGGAGCTGTTTTTT. Protein sequence: CASSQVRAGELFF. Looking up the rest from reference TRBV14 and TRBJ2-2 gives the full variable domain: EAGVTQFPSHSVIEKGQTVTLRCDPISGHDNLYWYRRVMGKEIKFLLHFVKESKQDESGMPNNRFLAERTGGTYSTLKVQPAELEDSGVYFCASSQVRAGELFFGEGSRLTVL.

J is TRBJ2-7 and V is TRBV4-1, with 7 bases identical to TRBD1. Trimming cost V 0 bases and J 7 bases; bases outside gene matches: 6. Germline V gives CDR1 MGHRA, CDR2 YSYEKL. The CDR3 extends over 14 amino acids. In nucleotides, the CDR3 is TGCGCCAGCAGCCAAGATCGAAGGGGGCGTGAGCAGTACTTC. This encodes CASSQDRRGREQYF.

The rearrangement links TRBV14 to TRBJ2-5, with 7 positions matching TRBD2. The junction had 10 bases not matched to a gene; V was cut back by 1 base and J by 2 bases. The CDR3 has 17 residues. Germline V gives CDR1 SGHDN, CDR2 FVKESK. The CDR3 coding sequence is TGTGCCAGCAGCCAAGGGAAAAAATGGGGGGGTCAAGAGACCCAGTACTTC. The encoded protein is CASSQGKKWGGQETQYF.

This clone was detected once. Written as DNA, the CDR3 is TGTGCCTGGAGCCAAAGGGTAGCGAAAGAGACCCAGTACTTC. It is translated as CAWSQRVAKETQYF. The chain couples TRBV30 to TRBJ2-5; tentatively, D is TRBD2 (5 bases). Germline values: CDR1 GTSNPN, CDR2 SVGIG (reference sequence). Trimming left V 3 bases short and J 3 bases short, with 14 bases between. CDR3 length equals 14 residues.

V and J are TRBV6-5 and TRBJ2-7; the D gene is possibly TRBD2 (5 bases). Between the trimmed V and J ends, which lost 10 bases and 6 bases, there was a span of 22 bases. The CDR3 consists of 14 residues. In germline, CDR1 is MNHEY, CDR2 SVGAGI. The CDR3 bases are TGTGCCACGAAATACGGTGGGGAGTATTCCGAGCAGTACTTC. Translated: CATKYGGEYSEQYF.

This chain connects TRBV19 to TRBJ2-6, with no clear D. The CDR3 consists of 15 residues. Trimming left V 4 bases short and J 1 base short, with 8 bases between. Germline CDR1 LNHDA, CDR2 SQIVND (reference sequence). CDR3 nucleotide sequence: TGTGCCAGTAGTAGTGTGGCATCTGGGGCCAACGTCCTGACTTTC. Protein sequence: CASSSVASGANVLTF.

This clone has just one count. V and J are TRBV24-1 and TRBJ1-1; perhaps TRBD1 as D (5 bases). Germline CDR1 reads KGHDR; CDR2 reads SFDVKD. The CDR3 is made up of 13 amino acids. The V and J ends lost 7 bases and 8 bases respectively, with 16 bases between them. CDR3 protein: CATRAAGEREAFF. CDR3 DNA: TGTGCCACCAGGGCGGCGGGGGAACGGGAAGCTTTCTTT.

In its sample, this clone was seen once. This sequence joins TRBV4-3 and TRBJ2-1, with 7 bases aligning to TRBD2. The germline V gene has CDR1 LGHNA and CDR2 YSLEER. Trimming removed 4 bases from V and 0 bases from J; junction bases left unmatched: 3. CDR3 size: 15 residues. The CDR3 DNA is TGCGCCAGCAGCCCTCTAGCGGCCTCCTACAATGAGCAGTTCTTC. The encoded protein is CASSPLAASYNEQFF.

The chain links TRBV30 to TRBJ1-1; 7 positions agree with TRBD1. The CDR3 totals 13 residues. Germline V lookup: CDR1 GTSNPN, CDR2 SVGIG (reference sequence). Trimming took 1 base from V and 5 from J; bases not matched to a gene: 4. The CDR3 nucleotides read TGTGCCTGGAGTGGGGCAGGGGGAACTGAAGCTTTCTTT. Protein product: CAWSGAGGTEAFF.

The V call is TRBV6-5, the J call TRBJ1-5; TRBD1 is a possible D gene (5 bases). Germline V CDR1 and CDR2: MNHEY, SVGAGI. The CDR3 totals 13 residues. Trimming stripped 6 bases from V and 7 bases from J, with 13 bases between. The CDR3 is CASRRGADQPQHF. CDR3 nucleotide sequence: TGTGCCAGCAGGCGGGGCGCGGACCAGCCCCAGCATTTT.

This clone was observed a single time. V is TRBV11-2 and J is TRBJ2-3, with a weak D call TRBD1 (5 bases). Per germline, CDR1 SGHAT and CDR2 FQNNGV. V lost 3 bases and J 0 bases, leaving 22 bases between the germline ends. The CDR3 loop spans 19 amino acids. This CDR3 is CASSFLGVSGGTSTDTQYF. The CDR3 bases are TGTGCCAGCAGCTTCTTAGGGGTTTCGGGCGGAACTAGCACAGATACGCAGTATTTT.

This chain links TRBV19 with TRBJ2-1, with D maybe TRBD1 (5 bases). The CDR3 contains 17 residues. Germline V gene lookup returns CDR1 LNHDA and CDR2 SQIVND (reference sequence). V was clipped by 5 bases and J by 6 bases, with 23 bases between them. The CDR3 DNA follows: TGTGCCAGTAGTTCATCCCCACAGGAGATTGCCCCCAATGAGCAGTTCTTC. It yields the protein CASSSSPQEIAPNEQFF.

This clone appeared a few times. This sequence joins TRBV5-1 and TRBJ2-5; a possible D gene is TRBD1 (6 bases). CDR1 and CDR2 (germline): SGHRS, YFSETQ. V gave up 0 bases and J gave up 3 bases, with 15 bases separating them. The CDR3 is made up of 16 amino acids. The CDR3 DNA reads as TGCGCCAGCAGCTTGGCCCCCAGGGGCGGAAAAGAGACCCAGTACTTC. Translated: CASSLAPRGGKETQYF.

The chain links TRBV24-1 to TRBJ1-4; D gene uncertain. CDR1 is KGHDR and CDR2 is SFDVKD in the germline V gene. V was shortened by 3 bases and J by 8 bases, with 12 bases between the two germline ends. The CDR3 is 14 amino acids. The CDR3 protein is CATSDTSAGEKLFF. In nucleotides, the CDR3 is TGTGCCACCAGTGATACTTCAGCCGGGGAAAAACTGTTTTTT.

The chain has TRBV10-3 and TRBJ1-2; D ambiguous. CDR3 length equals 14 residues. Germline assignment: CDR1 ENHRY and CDR2 SYGVKD. V lost 4 bases, J lost 8 bases, and 17 bases lay in between. The CDR3 bases are TGTGCCATCAGTGGGCAGGCCGGGGAATGGGGCTACACCTTC. Its translation is CAISGQAGEWGYTF.

This clone was seen a single time. The J gene is TRBJ1-1, the V gene TRBV7-9; D may be TRBD1 (5 bases). This CDR3 contains 13 residues. V gave up 2 bases and J gave up 4 bases, with 8 bases separating them. CDR1 SEHNR and CDR2 FQNEAQ come from the germline V gene (reference sequence). CDR3 residues: CASSLWGGTEAFF. The CDR3 DNA sequence: TGTGCCAGCAGCTTATGGGGGGGCACTGAAGCTTTCTTT. Variable domain in full (rest from reference TRBV7-9 and TRBJ1-1): DTGVSQNPRHKITKRGQNVTFRCDPISEHNRLYWYRQTLGQGPEFLTYFQNEAQLEKSRLLSDRFSAERPKGSFSTLEIQRTEQGDSAMYLCASSLWGGTEAFFGQGTRLTVV.

In this sample, this clone turned up a few times. The CDR3 protein is CSAMTHAALTEAFF. The CDR3 bases are TGCAGCGCCATGACCCACGCGGCCTTAACTGAAGCTTTCTTT. This sequence joins TRBV29-1 and TRBJ1-1; D uncertain. Germline V lookup: CDR1 SQVTM, CDR2 ANQGSEA. The V end was cut by 7 bases, the J end by 5 bases, with 20 bases between. There are 14 residues in the CDR3. Together with reference TRBV29-1 and TRBJ1-1, the CDR3 gives the full variable domain: SAVISQKPSRDICQRGTSLTIQCQVDSQVTMMFWYRQQPGQSLTLIATANQGSEATYESGFVIDKFPISRPNLTFSTLTVSNMSPEDSSIYLCSAMTHAALTEAFFGQGTRLTVV.

V gene TRBV6-2 or TRBV6-3 combines with J gene TRBJ2-6, with TRBD1 as a possible D gene (5 bases). Trimming shortened V by 4 bases and J by 2 bases, and 9 bases separated the two germline ends. CDR1 MNHEY and CDR2 SVGEGT come from the germline V gene. This CDR3 is 15 amino acids long. CDR3 coding DNA: TGTGCCAGCAGTTCCGCAGGGCCTGGGGCCAACGTCCTGACTTTC. This sequence encodes CASSSAGPGANVLTF.

Turning to this clone: Other nucleotide sequences from this sample produce the same CDR3. The chain links TRBV5-1 to TRBJ1-1; D ambiguous. The CDR3 runs to 13 residues. V was cut by 4 bases and J by 1 base, with 8 bases left in between. In germline, CDR1 is SGHRS, CDR2 YFSETQ. The CDR3 nucleotides read TGCGCCAGCAGCAGAACCGGGAACACTGAAGCTTTCTTT. The encoded protein is CASSRTGNTEAFF.

The V and J genes are TRBV5-4 and TRBJ1-1; D possibly corresponds to TRBD1 (5 bases). CDR3 size: 15 residues. V gave up 0 bases and J gave up 4 bases, with 13 bases separating them. Germline assignment: CDR1 SGHNT and CDR2 YYREEE (reference sequence). The DNA for the CDR3 is TGTGCCAGCAGCTTGGGGGGGGGAGCGGTCACTGAAGCTTTCTTT. Amino acids: CASSLGGGAVTEAFF.

The chain has TRBV24-1 and TRBJ2-2; 7 nucleotides match TRBD1. Germline V gene data show CDR1 as KGHDR and CDR2 as SFDVKD. CDR3 size: 13 residues. The ends lost 6 bases at V and 3 bases at J; junction bases unmatched: 0. The CDR3 region has the DNA TGTGCCACCAGTCAGGGGGACACCGGGGAGCTGTTTTTT. Residues: CATSQGDTGELFF.

This chain connects TRBV5-1 to TRBJ2-7, with 10 bases that match TRBD1. The germline CDR1 and CDR2 sequences are SGHRS and YFSETQ. Trimming took 7 bases from V and 6 from J; bases not matched to a gene: 19. The CDR3 length is 17 residues. Here the CDR3 DNA reads TGCGCCAGCTCAGCTTCCCTCTCTCCGACAGGGGGCGGCGAGCAGTACTTC. Amino acids: CASSASLSPTGGGEQYF.

Comment on this clone: At the DNA level, this CDR3 is encoded by other sequences in the same sample as well. This sequence joins TRBV4-3 and TRBJ1-4; D is possibly TRBD1 (5 bases). Germline CDR1 LGHNA, CDR2 YSLEER. Trimming removed 1 base from V and 4 bases from J, with 7 bases in between. The CDR3 contains 14 residues. CDR3 coding DNA: TGCGCCAGCAGCCAAGGACAGCTTAATGAAAAACTGTTTTTT. Amino acid sequence: CASSQGQLNEKLFF.

This clone was seen just once. The chain recombines TRBV6-5 with TRBJ1-6; tentatively, D is TRBD1 (5 bases). CDR1 and CDR2 from the germline V gene are MNHEY and SVGAGI. Trimming removed 10 bases at V and 4 bases at J, with 11 bases between. This CDR3 is built from 13 residues. CDR3 sequence (DNA): TGTGCCACCTTCCAGGGTTATAATTCACCCCTCCACTTT. Its protein is CATFQGYNSPLHF.

V usage is TRBV11-3 and J usage is TRBJ2-7, with D possibly TRBD1 on 5 matching bases. Trimming removed 2 bases from V and 6 bases from J, with 11 bases in between. Germline V gene lookup returns CDR1 SGHNT and CDR2 YENEEA. This CDR3 has 13 residues. CDR3 region: CASSLRTQGEQYF. For the CDR3, the DNA is TGTGCCAGCAGCTTAAGAACCCAGGGCGAGCAGTACTTC.

This chain uses TRBV11-3 with TRBJ2-5; 10 bases align to TRBD2. The germline gives CDR1 SGHNT, CDR2 YENEEA. CDR3 length equals 15 residues. The trim removed 5 bases at V and 3 bases at J, leaving 6 bases unmatched. The DNA for the CDR3 is TGTGCCAGCAGCCCAAACGGACTAGCGGAAGAGACCCAGTACTTC. Translated, it gives CASSPNGLAEETQYF.

The chain recombines TRBV3-1 (or the pseudogene TRBV3-2) with TRBJ2-5; 14 positions agree with TRBD2. Germline values: CDR1 LGHDT, CDR2 YNNKEL (reference sequence). V lost 6 bases and J lost 2; bases outside the gene matches: 8. This CDR3 is 17 amino acids long. This CDR3 is CASRRPGLAGEQETQYF. The CDR3 DNA reads as TGTGCCAGCAGGCGACCGGGACTAGCGGGAGAGCAAGAGACCCAGTACTTC.

The chain uses TRBV19 and TRBJ2-5; the D gene is possibly TRBD1 (5 bases). V was cut by 10 bases and J by 7 bases, with 16 bases left in between. The CDR3 has 12 residues. From germline, CDR1 is LNHDA and CDR2 SQIVND (reference sequence). This chain's CDR3 is CATLAPQGTQYF. Here the CDR3 DNA reads TGTGCCACCTTGGCCCCTCAGGGGACCCAGTACTTC.